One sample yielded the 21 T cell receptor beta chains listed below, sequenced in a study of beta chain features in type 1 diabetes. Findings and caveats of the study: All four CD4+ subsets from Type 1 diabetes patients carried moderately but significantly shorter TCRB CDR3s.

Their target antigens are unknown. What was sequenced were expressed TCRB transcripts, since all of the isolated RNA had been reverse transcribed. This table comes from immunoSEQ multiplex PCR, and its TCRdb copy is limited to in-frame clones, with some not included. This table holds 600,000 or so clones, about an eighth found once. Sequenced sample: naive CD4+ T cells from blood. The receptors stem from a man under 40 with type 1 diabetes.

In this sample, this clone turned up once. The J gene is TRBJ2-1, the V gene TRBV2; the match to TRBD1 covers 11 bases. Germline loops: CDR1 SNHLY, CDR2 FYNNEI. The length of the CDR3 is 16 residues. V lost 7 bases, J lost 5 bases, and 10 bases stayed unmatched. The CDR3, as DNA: TGTGCCAGCACCAAAGGGGGACAGGGGGTGCACAATGAGCAGTTCTTC. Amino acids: CASTKGGQGVHNEQFF.

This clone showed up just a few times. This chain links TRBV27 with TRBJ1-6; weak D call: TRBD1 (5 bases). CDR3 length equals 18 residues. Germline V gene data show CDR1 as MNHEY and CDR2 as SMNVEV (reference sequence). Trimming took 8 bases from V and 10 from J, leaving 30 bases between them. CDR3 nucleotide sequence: TGTGCCAGCCATCCCTTATGGGACTCCGGATCGGTCGGCTCACCCCTCCACTTT. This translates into CASHPLWDSGSVGSPLHF.

CDR3 nucleotide sequence: TGCGCCAGCAGTGACGCACTAACAGGGGACAGCTCACCCCTCCACTTT. Residues: CASSDALTGDSSPLHF. The rearrangement joins TRBV5-1 to TRBJ1-6, with TRBD1 matching 7 bases. The V gene end was trimmed by 5 bases and the J gene end by 10 bases; junction bases not matched to a gene: 15. The germline gives CDR1 SGHRS, CDR2 YFSETQ. The CDR3 length is 16 residues.

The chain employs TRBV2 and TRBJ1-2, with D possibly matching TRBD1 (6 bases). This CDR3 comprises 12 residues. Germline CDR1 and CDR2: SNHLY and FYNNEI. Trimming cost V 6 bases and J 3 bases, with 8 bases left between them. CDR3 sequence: CASRDRDYGYTF. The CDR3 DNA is TGTGCCAGCAGGGACAGAGACTATGGCTACACCTTC.

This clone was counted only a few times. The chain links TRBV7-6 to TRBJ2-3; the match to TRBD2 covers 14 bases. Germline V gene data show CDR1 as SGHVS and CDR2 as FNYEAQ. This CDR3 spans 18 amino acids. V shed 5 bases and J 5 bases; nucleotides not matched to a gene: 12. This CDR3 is CASSPTPTSGGEEDTQYF. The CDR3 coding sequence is TGTGCCAGCAGCCCCACCCCGACTAGCGGGGGGGAGGAAGATACGCAGTATTTT.

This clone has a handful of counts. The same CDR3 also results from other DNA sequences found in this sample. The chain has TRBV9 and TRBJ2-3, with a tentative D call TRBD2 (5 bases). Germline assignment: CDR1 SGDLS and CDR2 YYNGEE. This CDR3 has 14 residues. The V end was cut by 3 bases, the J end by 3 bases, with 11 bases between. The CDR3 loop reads CASSARTGTDTQYF. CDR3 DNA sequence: TGTGCCAGCAGCGCAAGAACGGGGACAGATACGCAGTATTTT.

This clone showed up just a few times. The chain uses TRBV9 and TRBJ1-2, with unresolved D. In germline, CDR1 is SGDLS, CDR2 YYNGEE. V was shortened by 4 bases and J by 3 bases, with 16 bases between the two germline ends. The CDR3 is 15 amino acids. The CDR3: CASSPDPSGDYGYTF. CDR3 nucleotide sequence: TGTGCCAGCAGCCCCGACCCCTCCGGGGACTATGGCTACACCTTC.

The CDR3 here is CASSPGTSGGLTQETQYF. DNA for the CDR3: TGTGCCAGCAGCCCTGGGACTAGCGGGGGCTTAACCCAAGAGACCCAGTACTTC. This rearrangement joins TRBV9 to TRBJ2-5, with 14 bases fitting TRBD2. The CDR3 sequence is 18 residues long. Trimming cost V 4 bases and J 1 base; bases outside gene matches: 9. CDR1 and CDR2 from the germline V gene are SGDLS and YYNGEE.

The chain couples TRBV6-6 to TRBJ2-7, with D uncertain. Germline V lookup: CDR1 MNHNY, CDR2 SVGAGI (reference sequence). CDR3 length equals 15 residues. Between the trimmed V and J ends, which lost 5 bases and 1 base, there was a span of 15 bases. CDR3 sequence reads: CASSRNYGESYEQYF. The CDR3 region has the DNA TGTGCCAGCAGTAGGAACTATGGAGAATCCTACGAGCAGTACTTC.

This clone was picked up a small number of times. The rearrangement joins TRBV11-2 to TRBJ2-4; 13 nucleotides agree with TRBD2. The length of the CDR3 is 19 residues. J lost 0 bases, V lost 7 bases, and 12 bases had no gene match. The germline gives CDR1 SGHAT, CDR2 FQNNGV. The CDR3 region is CASTPGLAGDKIAKNIQYF. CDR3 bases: TGTGCCAGCACCCCCGGACTAGCGGGGGACAAGATAGCCAAAAACATTCAGTACTTC.

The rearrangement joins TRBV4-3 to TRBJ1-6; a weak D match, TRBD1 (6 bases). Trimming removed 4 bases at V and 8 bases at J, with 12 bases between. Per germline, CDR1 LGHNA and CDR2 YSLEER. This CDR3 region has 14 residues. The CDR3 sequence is CASSLGQRYSPLHF. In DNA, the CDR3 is TGCGCCAGCAGCCTCGGACAGAGGTATTCACCCCTCCACTTT.

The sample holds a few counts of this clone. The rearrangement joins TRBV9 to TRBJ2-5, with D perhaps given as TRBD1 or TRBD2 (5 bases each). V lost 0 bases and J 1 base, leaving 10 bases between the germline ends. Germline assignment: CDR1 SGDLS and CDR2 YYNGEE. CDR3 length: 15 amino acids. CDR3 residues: CASSVVGEAQETQYF. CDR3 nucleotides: TGTGCCAGCAGCGTAGTGGGGGAAGCCCAAGAGACCCAGTACTTC.

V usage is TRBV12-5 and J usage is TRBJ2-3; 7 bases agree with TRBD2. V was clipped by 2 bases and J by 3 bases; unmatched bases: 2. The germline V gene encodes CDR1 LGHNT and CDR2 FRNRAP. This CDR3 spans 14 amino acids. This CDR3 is CASGLWEGTDTQYF. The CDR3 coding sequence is TGTGCTAGTGGTTTGTGGGAGGGGACAGATACGCAGTATTTT.

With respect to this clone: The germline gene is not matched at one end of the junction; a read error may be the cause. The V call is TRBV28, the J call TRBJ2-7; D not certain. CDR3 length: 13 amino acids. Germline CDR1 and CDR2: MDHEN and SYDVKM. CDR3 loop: CASSLGFPGLDFF. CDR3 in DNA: TGTGCCAGCAGTTTGGGTTTCCCCGGTTTGGATTTTTTC.

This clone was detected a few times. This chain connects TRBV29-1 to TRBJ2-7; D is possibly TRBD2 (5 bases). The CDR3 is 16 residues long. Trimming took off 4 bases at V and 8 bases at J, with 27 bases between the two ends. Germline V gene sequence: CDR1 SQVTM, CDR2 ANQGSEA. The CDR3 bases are TGCAGCGTTGGGCAGGAGGAGAGGGATGGAATGCTGAAGCAGTACTTC. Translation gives CSVGQEERDGMLKQYF.

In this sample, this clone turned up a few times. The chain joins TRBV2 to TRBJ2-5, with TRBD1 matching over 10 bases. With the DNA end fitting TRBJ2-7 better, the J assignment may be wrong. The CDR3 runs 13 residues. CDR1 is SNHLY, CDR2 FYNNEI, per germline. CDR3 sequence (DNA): TGTGCCAGTAAGGGACAGGGGAATTCCGAGCAGTACTTC. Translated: CASKGQGNSEQYF.

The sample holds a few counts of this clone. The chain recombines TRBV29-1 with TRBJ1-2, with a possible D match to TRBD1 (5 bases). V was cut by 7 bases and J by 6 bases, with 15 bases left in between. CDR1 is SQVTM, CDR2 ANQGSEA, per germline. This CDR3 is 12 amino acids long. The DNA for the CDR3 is TGCAGCGGAGGGGAGGGGCGGCATGGCTACACCTTC. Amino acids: CSGGEGRHGYTF.

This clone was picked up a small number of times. Here the CDR3 DNA reads TGCGCCAGCGGGGGATTCCAGAGGGCGCAGGATGGAAACACCATATATTTT. It translates to CASGGFQRAQDGNTIYF. The J gene is TRBJ1-3, the V gene TRBV23-1; a weak D match, TRBD1 (5 bases). TRBV23-1 is labeled an ORF, and its function is uncertain. Trimming took off 8 bases at V and 3 bases at J, with 23 bases between the two ends. This CDR3 comprises 17 residues.

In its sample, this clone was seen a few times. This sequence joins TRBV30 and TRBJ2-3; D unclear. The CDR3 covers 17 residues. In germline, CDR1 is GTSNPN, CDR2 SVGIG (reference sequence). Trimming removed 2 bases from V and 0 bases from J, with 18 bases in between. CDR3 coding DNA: TGTGCCTGGAGTTCGGTCCTCTCCTGGGAAAGCACAGATACGCAGTATTTT. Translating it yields CAWSSVLSWESTDTQYF. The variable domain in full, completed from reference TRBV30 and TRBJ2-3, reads SQTIHQWPATLVQPVGSPLSLECTVEGTSNPNLYWYRQAAGRGLQLLFYSVGIGQISSEVPQNLSASRPQDRQFILSSKKLLLSDSGFYLCAWSSVLSWESTDTQYFGPGTRLTVL.

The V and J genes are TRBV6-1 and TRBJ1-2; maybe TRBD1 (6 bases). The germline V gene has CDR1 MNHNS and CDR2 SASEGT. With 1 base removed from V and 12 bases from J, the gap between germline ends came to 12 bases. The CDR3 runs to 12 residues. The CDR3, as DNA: TGTGCCAGCAGTGAAGTGTCAGGGGAACACACCTTC. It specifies CASSEVSGEHTF.

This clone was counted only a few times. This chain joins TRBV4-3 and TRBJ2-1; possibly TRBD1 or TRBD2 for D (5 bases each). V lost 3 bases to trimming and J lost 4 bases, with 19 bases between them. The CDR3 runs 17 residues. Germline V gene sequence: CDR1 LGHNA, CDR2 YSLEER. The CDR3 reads CASSQGTKRAAYNEQFF. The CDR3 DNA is TGCGCCAGCAGCCAGGGGACGAAGAGGGCCGCGTACAATGAGCAGTTCTTC.